These T cell receptor beta chains were read from a single sample in a study of blood T cells in healthy people across ages. A single record per CDR3 protein comes from TCRdb applying MiXCR to the 5' RACE reads. This table holds fewer than 2 million distinct CDR3 sequences, 39% found once. The sequenced sample consisted of blood. The receptors shown here come from a human donor in good health. The CDR3 runs from the conserved cysteine through the conserved F or W.

>TRBV6-5|TRBJ2-1
CASSRLTPSSYNEQFF
>TRBV12-3/TRBV12-4|TRBJ1-5
CASSSTGLHQPQHF
>TRBV6-5|TRBJ2-3
CASNSLWTSGTDTQYF
>TRBV6-5|TRBJ2-1
CATTGTGGREQFF
>TRBV7-2|TRBJ2-5
CASSRTGSQETQYF
>TRBV6-2/TRBV6-3|TRBJ2-1
CASSYYSGGAGEQFF
>TRBV7-9|TRBJ2-5
CASTHSPQETQYF
>TRBV20-1|TRBJ2-7
CSARIQGEYEQYF
>TRBV7-9|TRBJ2-3
CASSLWGFSPDTQYF
>TRBV29-1|TRBJ2-1
CSSSEGAHFRVEQFF
>TRBV20-1|TRBJ2-3
CSAVGLSFSTDTQYF
>TRBV7-2|TRBJ2-3
CASSLVPAGGSTDTQYF
>TRBV20-1|TRBJ2-3
CSARGSLAGGPITDTQYF
>TRBV29-1|TRBJ2-5
CSVEAAGYYQETQYF
>TRBV20-1|TRBJ1-2
CSARDSKDDYTF
>TRBV12-3/TRBV12-4|TRBJ2-3
CASSFGGQGLLETQYF
>TRBV6-1|-
CASSEGRGFEAVYEQYF
>TRBV29-1|TRBJ1-2
CSVWGESYGYTF
>TRBV5-1|TRBJ2-1
CASSYGTDNEQFF
>TRBV28|-
CASREVGETQYF
>TRBV20-1|TRBJ2-2
CSARDPSPGELFF
>TRBV5-1|TRBJ1-1
CASSLSGGEVPEAFF
>TRBV5-1|TRBJ2-4
CASSLEGLRENIQYF
>TRBV5-1|TRBJ2-3
CASSLQGQGSSDTQYF